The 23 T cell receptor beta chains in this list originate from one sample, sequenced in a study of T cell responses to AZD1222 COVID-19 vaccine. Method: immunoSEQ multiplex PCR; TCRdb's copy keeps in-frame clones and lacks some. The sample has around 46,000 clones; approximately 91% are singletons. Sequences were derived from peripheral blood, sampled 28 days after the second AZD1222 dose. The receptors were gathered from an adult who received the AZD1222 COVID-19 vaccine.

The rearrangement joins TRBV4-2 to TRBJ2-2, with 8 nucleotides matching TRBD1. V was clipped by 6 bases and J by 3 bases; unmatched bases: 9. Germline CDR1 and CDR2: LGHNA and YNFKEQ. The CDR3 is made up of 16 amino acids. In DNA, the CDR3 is TGTGCCAGCAGGGGAACGGACAGGGCTTACACCGGGGAGCTGTTTTTT. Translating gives CASRGTDRAYTGELFF.

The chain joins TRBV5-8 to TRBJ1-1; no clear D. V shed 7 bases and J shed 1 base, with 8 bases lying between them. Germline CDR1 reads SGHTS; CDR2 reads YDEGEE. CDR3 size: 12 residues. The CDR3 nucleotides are TGTGCCAGCGGCCCCTGGAACACTGAAGCTTTCTTT. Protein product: CASGPWNTEAFF. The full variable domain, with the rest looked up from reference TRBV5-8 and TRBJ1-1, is EAGVTQSPTHLIKTRGQQATLRCSPISGHTSVYWYQQALGLGLQFLLWYDEGEERNRGNFPPRFSGRQFPNYSSELNVNALELEDSALYLCASGPWNTEAFFGQGTRLTVV.

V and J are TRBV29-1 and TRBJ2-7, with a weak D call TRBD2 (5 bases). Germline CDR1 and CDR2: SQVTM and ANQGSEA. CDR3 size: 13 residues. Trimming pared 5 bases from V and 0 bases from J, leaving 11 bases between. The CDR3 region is CSVKRTNSYEQYF. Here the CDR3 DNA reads TGCAGCGTTAAGCGGACCAACTCCTACGAGCAGTACTTC.

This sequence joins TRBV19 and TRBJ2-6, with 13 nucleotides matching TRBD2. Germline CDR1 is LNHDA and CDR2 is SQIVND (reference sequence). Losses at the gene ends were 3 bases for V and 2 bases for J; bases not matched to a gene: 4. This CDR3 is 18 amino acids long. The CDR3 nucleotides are TGTGCCAGTAGTATTACTAGCGGGAGGGAGACTGGGGCCAACGTCCTGACTTTC. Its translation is CASSITSGRETGANVLTF.

In nucleotides, the CDR3 is TGTGCCAGCAGGCAGGGTGTCTCCAACTATGGCTACACCTTC. It codes for CASRQGVSNYGYTF. This rearrangement joins TRBV28 to TRBJ1-2, with D maybe TRBD1 (5 bases). CDR1 and CDR2 from the germline V gene are MDHEN and SYDVKM. This CDR3 has 14 residues. The V end was cut by 6 bases, the J end by 2 bases, with 13 bases between.

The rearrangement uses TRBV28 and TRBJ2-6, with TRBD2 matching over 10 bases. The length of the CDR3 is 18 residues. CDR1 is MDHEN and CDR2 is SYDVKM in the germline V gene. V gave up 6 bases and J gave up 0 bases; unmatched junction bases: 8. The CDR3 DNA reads TGTGCCAGCAGCCTTATTGGACTAGCGGTCTCTGGGGCCAACGTCCTGACTTTC. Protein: CASSLIGLAVSGANVLTF.

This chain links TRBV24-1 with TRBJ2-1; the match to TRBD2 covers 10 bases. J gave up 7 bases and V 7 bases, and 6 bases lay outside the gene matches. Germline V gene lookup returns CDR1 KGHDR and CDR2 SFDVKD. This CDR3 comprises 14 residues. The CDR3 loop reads CATRSGRAINEQFF. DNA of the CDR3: TGTGCCACCAGAAGCGGGAGGGCAATTAATGAGCAGTTCTTC.

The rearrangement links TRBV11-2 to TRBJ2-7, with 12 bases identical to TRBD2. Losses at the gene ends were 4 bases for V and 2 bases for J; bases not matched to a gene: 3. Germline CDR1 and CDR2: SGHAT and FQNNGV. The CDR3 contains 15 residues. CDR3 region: CASSSLAGGPYEQYF. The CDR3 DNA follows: TGTGCCAGCAGCTCCCTAGCGGGAGGGCCCTACGAGCAGTACTTC.

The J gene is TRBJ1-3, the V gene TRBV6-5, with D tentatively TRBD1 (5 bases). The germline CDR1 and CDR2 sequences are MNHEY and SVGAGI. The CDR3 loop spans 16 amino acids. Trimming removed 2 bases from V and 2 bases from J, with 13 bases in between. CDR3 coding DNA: TGTGCCAGCAGTTACCTTTCAGGGACTACTGGAAACACCATATATTTT. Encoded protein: CASSYLSGTTGNTIYF.

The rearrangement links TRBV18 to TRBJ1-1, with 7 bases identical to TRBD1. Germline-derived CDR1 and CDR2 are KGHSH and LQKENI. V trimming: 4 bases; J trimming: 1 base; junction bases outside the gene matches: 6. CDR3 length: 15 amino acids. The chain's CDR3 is CASSHWTGENTEAFF. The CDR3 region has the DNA TGTGCCAGCTCACACTGGACAGGAGAGAACACTGAAGCTTTCTTT.

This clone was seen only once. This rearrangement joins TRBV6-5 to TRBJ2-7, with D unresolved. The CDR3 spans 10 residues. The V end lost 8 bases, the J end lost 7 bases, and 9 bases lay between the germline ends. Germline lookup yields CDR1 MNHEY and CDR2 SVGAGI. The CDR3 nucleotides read TGTGCCAGCGGAGTGGTAGAGCAGTACTTC. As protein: CASGVVEQYF.

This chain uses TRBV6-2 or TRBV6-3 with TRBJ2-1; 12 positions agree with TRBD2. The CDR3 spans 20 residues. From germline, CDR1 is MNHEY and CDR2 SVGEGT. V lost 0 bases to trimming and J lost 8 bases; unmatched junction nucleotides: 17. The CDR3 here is CASSYSYTDYLAGGPDEQFF. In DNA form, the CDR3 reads TGTGCCAGCAGTTACTCTTACACCGATTACCTAGCGGGGGGGCCGGATGAGCAGTTCTTC.

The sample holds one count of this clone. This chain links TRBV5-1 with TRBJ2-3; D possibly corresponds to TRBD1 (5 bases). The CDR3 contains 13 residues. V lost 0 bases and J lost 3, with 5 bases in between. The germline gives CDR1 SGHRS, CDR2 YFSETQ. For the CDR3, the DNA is TGCGCCAGCAGCTTGGCAGGGACAGATACGCAGTATTTT. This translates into CASSLAGTDTQYF.

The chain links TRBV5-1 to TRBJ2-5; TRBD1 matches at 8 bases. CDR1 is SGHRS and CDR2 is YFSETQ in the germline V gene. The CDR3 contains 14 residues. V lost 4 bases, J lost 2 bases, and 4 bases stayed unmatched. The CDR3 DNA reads TGCGCCAGCAGCCTCGGACAGGGACAAGAGACCCAGTACTTC. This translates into CASSLGQGQETQYF. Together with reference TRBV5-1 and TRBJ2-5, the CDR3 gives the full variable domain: KAGVTQTPRYLIKTRGQQVTLSCSPISGHRSVSWYQQTPGQGLQFLFEYFSETQRNKGNFPGRFSGRQFSNSRSEMNVSTLELGDSALYLCASSLGQGQETQYFGPGTRLLVL.

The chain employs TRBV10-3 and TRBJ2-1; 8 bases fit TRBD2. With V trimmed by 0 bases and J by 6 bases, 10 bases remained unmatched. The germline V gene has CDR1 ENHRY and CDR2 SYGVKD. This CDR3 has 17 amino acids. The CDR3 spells CAISESTTSGLVNEQFF. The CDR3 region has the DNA TGTGCCATCAGTGAGTCGACTACTAGCGGTCTGGTCAATGAGCAGTTCTTC.

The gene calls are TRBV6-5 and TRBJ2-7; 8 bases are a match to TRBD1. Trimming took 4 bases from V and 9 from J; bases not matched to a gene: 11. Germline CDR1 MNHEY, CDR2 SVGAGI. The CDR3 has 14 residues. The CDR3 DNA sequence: TGTGCCAGCAGTTCCGACGGACAGGGTCGGGTGCAGTACTTC. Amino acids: CASSSDGQGRVQYF.

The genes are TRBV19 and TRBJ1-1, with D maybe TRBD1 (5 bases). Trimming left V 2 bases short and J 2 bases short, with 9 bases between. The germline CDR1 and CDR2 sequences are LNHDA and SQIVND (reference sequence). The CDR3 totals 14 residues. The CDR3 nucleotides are TGTGCCAGTAGTATATGGGGGATTAACACTGAAGCTTTCTTT. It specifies CASSIWGINTEAFF.

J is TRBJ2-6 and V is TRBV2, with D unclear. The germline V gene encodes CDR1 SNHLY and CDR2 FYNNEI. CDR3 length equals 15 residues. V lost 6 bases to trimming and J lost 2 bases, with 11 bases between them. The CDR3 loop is CASSFQVAGANVLTF. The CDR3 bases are TGTGCCAGCAGCTTCCAAGTTGCTGGGGCCAACGTCCTGACTTTC.

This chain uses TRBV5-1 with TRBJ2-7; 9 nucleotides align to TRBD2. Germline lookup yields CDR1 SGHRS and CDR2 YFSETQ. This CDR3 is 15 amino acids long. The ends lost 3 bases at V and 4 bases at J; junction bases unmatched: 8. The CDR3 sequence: CASSSPSGTAYEQYF. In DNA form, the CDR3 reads TGCGCCAGCAGCTCTCCTAGCGGGACCGCATACGAGCAGTACTTC.

The CDR3 is CASRLAGGYGYTF. The CDR3 region has the DNA TGTGCCAGTCGCCTGGCAGGGGGCTATGGCTACACCTTC. The rearrangement links TRBV28 to TRBJ1-2; the match to TRBD1 covers 7 bases. V lost 9 bases, J lost 4 bases, and 8 bases stayed unmatched. The CDR3 loop spans 13 amino acids. CDR1 is MDHEN, CDR2 SYDVKM, per germline.

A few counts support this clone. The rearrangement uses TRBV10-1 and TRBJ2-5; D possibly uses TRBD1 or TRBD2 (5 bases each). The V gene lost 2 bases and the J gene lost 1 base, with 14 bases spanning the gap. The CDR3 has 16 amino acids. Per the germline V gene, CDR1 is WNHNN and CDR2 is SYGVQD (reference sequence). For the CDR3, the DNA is TGCGCCAGCAGTGAGAATCTCGGGACGGTCCAAGAGACCCAGTACTTC. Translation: CASSENLGTVQETQYF.

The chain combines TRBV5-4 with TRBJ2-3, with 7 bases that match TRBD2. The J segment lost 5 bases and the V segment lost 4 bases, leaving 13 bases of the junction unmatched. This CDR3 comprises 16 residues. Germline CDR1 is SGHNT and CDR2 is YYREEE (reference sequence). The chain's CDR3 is CASSPLGGRLGDTQYF. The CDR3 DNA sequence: TGTGCCAGCAGCCCCTTAGGCGGGAGACTAGGAGATACGCAGTATTTT.

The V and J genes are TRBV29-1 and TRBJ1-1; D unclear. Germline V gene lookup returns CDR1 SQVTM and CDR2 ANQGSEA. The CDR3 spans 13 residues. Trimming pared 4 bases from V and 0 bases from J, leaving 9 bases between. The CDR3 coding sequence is TGCAGCGTTGGTGCGGGTATGAACACTGAAGCTTTCTTT. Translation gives CSVGAGMNTEAFF.